This T cell receptor (beta chain) was sequenced for a study of cytomegalovirus exposure and HLA in healthy donors. This clone was seen a handful of times. The antigen remains undetermined. This CDR3 is also generated by other DNA sequences in the sample. The PCR ran on 60 Vbeta and 13 Jbeta primers. This table comes from immunoSEQ multiplex PCR, and its TCRdb copy is limited to in-frame clones, with some not included. This repertoire shows roughly 100,000 clones, approximately 16% found once; its top ten account for around 0.9%. Healthy bone marrow donors supplied every sample. Study conclusions and caveats: The Asian-associated ancestry cluster reportedly had fewer N-insertions than the approximately 670-donor mean in a later analysis.

The CDR3 extends over 11 amino acids. V lost 4 bases and J lost 2, with 3 bases in between. The germline V gene has CDR1 SGHRS and CDR2 YFSETQ. The source is a female donor in good health and CMV-seronegative. This chain uses TRBV5-1 with TRBJ2-5; D uncertain. Sequenced material: PBMCs. The CDR3 region has the DNA TGCGCCAGCAGCCTACAAGAGACCCAGTACTTC. It is translated as CASSLQETQYF.